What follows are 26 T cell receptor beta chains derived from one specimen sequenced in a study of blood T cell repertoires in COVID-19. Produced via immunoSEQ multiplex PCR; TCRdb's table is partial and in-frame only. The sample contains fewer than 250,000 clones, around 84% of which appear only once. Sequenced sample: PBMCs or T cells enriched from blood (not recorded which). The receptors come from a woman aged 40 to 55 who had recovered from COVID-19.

CDR3 DNA sequence: TGTGCCAGTAGTTCAGACTACCAAGAGACCCAGTACTTC. Encoded protein: CASSSDYQETQYF. The rearrangement joins TRBV19 to TRBJ2-5; D not resolved. Germline CDR1 and CDR2: LNHDA and SQIVND (reference sequence). The V gene lost 5 bases and the J gene lost 0 bases, with 7 bases spanning the gap. The CDR3 has 13 residues.

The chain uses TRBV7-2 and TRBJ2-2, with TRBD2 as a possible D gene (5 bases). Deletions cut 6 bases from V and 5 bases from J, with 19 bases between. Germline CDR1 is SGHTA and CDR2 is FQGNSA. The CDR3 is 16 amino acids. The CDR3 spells CASSPTSGFGTGELFF. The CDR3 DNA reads TGTGCCAGCAGTCCCACCAGCGGATTTGGGACCGGGGAGCTGTTTTTT.

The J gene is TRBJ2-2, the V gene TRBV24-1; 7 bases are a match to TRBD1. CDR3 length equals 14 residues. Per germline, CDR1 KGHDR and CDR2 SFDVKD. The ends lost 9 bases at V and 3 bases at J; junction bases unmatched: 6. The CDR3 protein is CATETGAYTGELFF. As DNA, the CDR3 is TGTGCCACCGAAACAGGGGCCTACACCGGGGAGCTGTTTTTT.

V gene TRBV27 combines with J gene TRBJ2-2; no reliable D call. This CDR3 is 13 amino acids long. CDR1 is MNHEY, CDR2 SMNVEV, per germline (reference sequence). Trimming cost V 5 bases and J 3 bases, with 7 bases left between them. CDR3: CASSPGYTGELFF. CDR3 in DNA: TGTGCCAGCAGTCCCGGGTACACCGGGGAGCTGTTTTTT.

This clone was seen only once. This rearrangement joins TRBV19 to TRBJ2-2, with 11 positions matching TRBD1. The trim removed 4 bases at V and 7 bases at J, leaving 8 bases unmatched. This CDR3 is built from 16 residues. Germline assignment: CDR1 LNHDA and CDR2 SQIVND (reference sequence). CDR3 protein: CASSNEDRGLVGELFF. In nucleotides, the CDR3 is TGTGCCAGTAGTAACGAGGACAGGGGGCTAGTCGGGGAGCTGTTTTTT.

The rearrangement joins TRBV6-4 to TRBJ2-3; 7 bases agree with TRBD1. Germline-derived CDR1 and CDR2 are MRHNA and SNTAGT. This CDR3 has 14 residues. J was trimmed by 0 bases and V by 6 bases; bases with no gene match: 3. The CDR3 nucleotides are TGTGCCAGCAGCTCGGGACAGAGCACAGATACGCAGTATTTT. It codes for CASSSGQSTDTQYF.

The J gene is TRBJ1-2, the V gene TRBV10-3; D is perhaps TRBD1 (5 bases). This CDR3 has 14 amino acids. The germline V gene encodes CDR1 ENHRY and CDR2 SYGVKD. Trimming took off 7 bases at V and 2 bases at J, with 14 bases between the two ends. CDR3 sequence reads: CAITPLGGNYGYTF. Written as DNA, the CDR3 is TGTGCCATCACCCCGCTGGGGGGAAACTATGGCTACACCTTC.

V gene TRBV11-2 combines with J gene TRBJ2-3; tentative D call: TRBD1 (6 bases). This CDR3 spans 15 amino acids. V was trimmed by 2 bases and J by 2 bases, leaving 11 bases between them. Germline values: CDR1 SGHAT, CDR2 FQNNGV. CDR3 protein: CASSLSGGFTDTQYF. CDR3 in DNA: TGTGCCAGCAGCTTAAGTGGGGGCTTCACAGATACGCAGTATTTT. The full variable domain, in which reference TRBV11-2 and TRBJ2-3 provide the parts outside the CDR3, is EAGVAQSPRYKIIEKRQSVAFWCNPISGHATLYWYQQILGQGPKLLIQFQNNGVVDDSQLPKDRFSAERLKGVDSTLKIQPAKLEDSAVYLCASSLSGGFTDTQYFGPGTRLTVL.

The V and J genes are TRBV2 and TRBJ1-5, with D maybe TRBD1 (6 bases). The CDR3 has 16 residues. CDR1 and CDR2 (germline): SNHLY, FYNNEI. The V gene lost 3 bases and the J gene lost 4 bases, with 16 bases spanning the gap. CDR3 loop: CASSDAGGGLNQPQHF. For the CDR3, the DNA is TGTGCCAGCAGTGATGCCGGGGGGGGCCTAAATCAGCCCCAGCATTTT.

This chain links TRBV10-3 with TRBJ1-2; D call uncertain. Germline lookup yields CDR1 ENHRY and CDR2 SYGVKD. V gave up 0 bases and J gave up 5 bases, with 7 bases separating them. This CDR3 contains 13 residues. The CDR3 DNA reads TGTGCCATCAGTGAGTCGAGATATTATGGCTACACCTTC. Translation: CAISESRYYGYTF.

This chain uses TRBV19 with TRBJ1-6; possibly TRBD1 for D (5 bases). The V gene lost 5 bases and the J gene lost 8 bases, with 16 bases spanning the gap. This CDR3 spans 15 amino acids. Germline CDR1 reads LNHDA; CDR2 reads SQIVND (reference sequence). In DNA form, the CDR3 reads TGTGCCAGTAGTCCCGGAGGGGACCGGGATTCACCCCTCCACTTT. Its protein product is CASSPGGDRDSPLHF.

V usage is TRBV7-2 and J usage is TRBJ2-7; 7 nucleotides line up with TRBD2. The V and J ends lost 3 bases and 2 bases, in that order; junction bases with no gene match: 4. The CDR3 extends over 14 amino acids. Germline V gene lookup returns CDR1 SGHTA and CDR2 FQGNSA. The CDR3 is CASSLGGITYEQYF. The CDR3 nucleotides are TGTGCCAGCAGCTTGGGAGGGATCACCTACGAGCAGTACTTC.

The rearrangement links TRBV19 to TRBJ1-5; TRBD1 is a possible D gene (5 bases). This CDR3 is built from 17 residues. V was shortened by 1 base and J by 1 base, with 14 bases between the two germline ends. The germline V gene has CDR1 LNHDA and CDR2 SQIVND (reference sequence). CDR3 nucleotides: TGTGCCAGTAGTATAGGATGGGGCAGGGTAAGCAATCAGCCCCAGCATTTT. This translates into CASSIGWGRVSNQPQHF.

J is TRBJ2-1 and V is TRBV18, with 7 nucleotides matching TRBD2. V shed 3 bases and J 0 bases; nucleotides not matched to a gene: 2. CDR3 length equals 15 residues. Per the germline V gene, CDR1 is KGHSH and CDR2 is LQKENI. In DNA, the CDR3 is TGTGCCAGCTCACCCGAGCGGGACTCCTACAATGAGCAGTTCTTC. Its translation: CASSPERDSYNEQFF.

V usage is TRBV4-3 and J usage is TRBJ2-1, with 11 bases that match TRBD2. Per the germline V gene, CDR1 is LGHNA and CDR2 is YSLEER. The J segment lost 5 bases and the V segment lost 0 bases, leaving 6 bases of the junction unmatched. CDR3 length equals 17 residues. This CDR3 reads CASSQELAGGRHNEQFF. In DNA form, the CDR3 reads TGCGCCAGCAGCCAAGAGCTAGCGGGAGGCCGACACAATGAGCAGTTCTTC.

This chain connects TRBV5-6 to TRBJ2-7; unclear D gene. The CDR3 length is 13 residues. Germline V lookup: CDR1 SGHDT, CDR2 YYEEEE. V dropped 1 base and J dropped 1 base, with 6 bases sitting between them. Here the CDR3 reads CASSLPESYEQYV. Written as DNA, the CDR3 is TGTGCCAGCAGCTTGCCGGAGTCCTACGAGCAGTACGTC.

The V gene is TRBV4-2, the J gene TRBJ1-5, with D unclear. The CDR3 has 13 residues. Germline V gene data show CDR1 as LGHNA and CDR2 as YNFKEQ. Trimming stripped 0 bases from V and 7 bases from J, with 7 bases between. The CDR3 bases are TGTGCCAGCAGCCAAGATGTGGGCCAGCCCCAGCATTTT. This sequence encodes CASSQDVGQPQHF.

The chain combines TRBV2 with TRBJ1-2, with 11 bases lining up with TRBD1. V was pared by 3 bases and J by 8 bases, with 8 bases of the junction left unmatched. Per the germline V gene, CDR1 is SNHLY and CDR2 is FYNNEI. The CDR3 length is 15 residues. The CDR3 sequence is CASSDGTGGTRGYTF. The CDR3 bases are TGTGCCAGCAGTGATGGGACAGGGGGTACCCGGGGCTACACCTTC.

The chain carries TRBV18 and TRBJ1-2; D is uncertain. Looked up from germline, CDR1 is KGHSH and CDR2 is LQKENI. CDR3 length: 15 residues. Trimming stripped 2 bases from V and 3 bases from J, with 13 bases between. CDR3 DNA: TGTGCCAGCTCACCAGGGCCGGGATTGGACTATGGCTACACCTTC. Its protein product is CASSPGPGLDYGYTF.

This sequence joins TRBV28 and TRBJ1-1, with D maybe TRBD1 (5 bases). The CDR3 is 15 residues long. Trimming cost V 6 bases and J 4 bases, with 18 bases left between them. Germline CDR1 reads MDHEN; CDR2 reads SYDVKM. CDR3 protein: CASSSPGVWGTEAFF. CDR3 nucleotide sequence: TGTGCCAGCAGCTCCCCGGGGGTATGGGGCACTGAAGCTTTCTTT.

The CDR3 DNA is TGTGCCAGCAGCCAAGATCAGGGGTCCTCTAACTATGGCTACACCTTC. The encoded protein is CASSQDQGSSNYGYTF. The chain uses TRBV3-1 (or the pseudogene TRBV3-2) and TRBJ1-2; TRBD1 might be the D (6 bases). Trimming stripped 0 bases from V and 0 bases from J, with 11 bases between. Germline lookup yields CDR1 LGHDT and CDR2 YNNKEL (reference sequence). This CDR3 is built from 16 residues.

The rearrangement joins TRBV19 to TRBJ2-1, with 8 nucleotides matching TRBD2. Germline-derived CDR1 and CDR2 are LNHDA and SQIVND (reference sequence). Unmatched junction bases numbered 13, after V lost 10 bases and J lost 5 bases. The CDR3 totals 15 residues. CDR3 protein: CATSRQRGRDNEQFF. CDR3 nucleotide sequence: TGTGCCACCTCCCGGCAGCGGGGGAGAGACAATGAGCAGTTCTTC.

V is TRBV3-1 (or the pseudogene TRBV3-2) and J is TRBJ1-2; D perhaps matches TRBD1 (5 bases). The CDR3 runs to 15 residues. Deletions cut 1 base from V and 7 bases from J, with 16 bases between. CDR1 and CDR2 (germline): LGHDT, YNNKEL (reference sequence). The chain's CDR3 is CASSQAATVIRGYTF. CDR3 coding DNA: TGTGCCAGCAGCCAAGCGGCGACAGTCATCCGTGGCTACACCTTC.

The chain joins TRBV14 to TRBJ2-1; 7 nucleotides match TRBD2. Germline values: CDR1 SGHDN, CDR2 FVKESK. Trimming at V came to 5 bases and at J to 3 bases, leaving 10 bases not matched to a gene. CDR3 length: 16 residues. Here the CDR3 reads CASSMLAAPRYNEQFF. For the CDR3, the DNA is TGTGCCAGCAGCATGCTAGCGGCCCCACGCTACAATGAGCAGTTCTTC.

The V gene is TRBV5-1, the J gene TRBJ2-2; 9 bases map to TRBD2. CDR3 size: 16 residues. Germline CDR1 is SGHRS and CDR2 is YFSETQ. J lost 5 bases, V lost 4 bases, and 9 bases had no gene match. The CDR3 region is CASSQLAGARTGELFF. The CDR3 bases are TGCGCCAGCAGCCAGTTAGCGGGAGCGAGAACCGGGGAGCTGTTTTTT.

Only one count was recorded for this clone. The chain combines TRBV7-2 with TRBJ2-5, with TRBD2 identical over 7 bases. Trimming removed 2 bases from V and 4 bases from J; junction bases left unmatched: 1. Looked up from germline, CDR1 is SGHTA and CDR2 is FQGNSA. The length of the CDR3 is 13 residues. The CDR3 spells CASSLLAGETQYF. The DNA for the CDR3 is TGTGCCAGCAGCTTATTAGCGGGAGAGACCCAGTACTTC.